The 7 T cell receptor beta chains given below trace back to one sample, sequenced in a study of blood T cell repertoires in COVID-19. Clones were sequenced by immunoSEQ multiplex PCR, and TCRdb holds only the in-frame ones, with some missing. The sample has about 100,000 clones; around four fifths are singletons. The sequencing input was peripheral blood. These receptor sequences come from a man between 65 and 80 years old with active or convalescent COVID-19.

This clone was observed a single time. The V gene is TRBV3-1 (or the pseudogene TRBV3-2), the J gene TRBJ2-1; the match to TRBD2 covers 8 bases. Per germline, CDR1 LGHDT and CDR2 YNNKEL (reference sequence). This CDR3 comprises 14 residues. Losses at the gene ends were 1 base for V and 10 bases for J; bases not matched to a gene: 6. CDR3 in amino acids: CASSQGWSGGEQFF. For the CDR3, the DNA is TGTGCCAGCAGCCAAGGATGGAGCGGGGGAGAGCAGTTCTTC.

This clone was recorded a few times. The V gene is TRBV11-2, the J gene TRBJ1-6; weak D call: TRBD1 (5 bases). The V gene lost 5 bases and the J gene lost 7 bases, with 9 bases spanning the gap. The germline V gene has CDR1 SGHAT and CDR2 FQNNGV. CDR3 length: 13 residues. The CDR3 protein is CASSTRQNSPLHF. The CDR3 DNA follows: TGTGCCAGCAGCACCCGACAGAATTCACCCCTCCACTTT.

This clone appeared once. Within the sample, other DNA sequences also encode this same CDR3. The CDR3 loop reads CASSYGGNQPQHF. CDR3 bases: TGTGCCAGCAGTTATGGAGGTAATCAGCCCCAGCATTTT. This chain joins TRBV6-2 or TRBV6-3 and TRBJ1-5; D ambiguous. Between the trimmed V and J ends, which lost 3 bases and 4 bases, there was a span of 7 bases. Germline V gene lookup returns CDR1 MNHEY and CDR2 SVGEGT. The CDR3 is 13 amino acids.

V gene TRBV5-4 combines with J gene TRBJ2-7; the match to TRBD2 covers 8 bases. Germline-derived CDR1 and CDR2 are SGHNT and YYREEE (reference sequence). The CDR3 is 13 residues long. Germline trimming cut 2 bases from V and 7 bases from J; bases unmatched to any gene: 5. This CDR3 reads CASSFTGGQEQYF. The CDR3 nucleotides read TGTGCCAGCAGCTTCACGGGGGGGCAAGAGCAGTACTTC.

The V gene is TRBV6-2 or TRBV6-3, the J gene TRBJ2-7; the D is unclear. V was pared by 1 base and J by 1 base, with 8 bases between. CDR3 length: 14 residues. Germline V lookup: CDR1 MNHEY, CDR2 SVGEGT. CDR3 loop: CASSYYGLSYEQYF. As DNA, the CDR3 is TGTGCCAGCAGTTACTACGGGTTGTCCTACGAGCAGTACTTC.

CDR3 nucleotide sequence: TGTGCCAGCAGTACGGGACTTTTGAGGAGTGATGAAAAACTGTTTTTT. This codes for CASSTGLLRSDEKLFF. This chain links TRBV2 with TRBJ1-4, with D possibly matching TRBD1 (5 bases). Germline V gene sequence: CDR1 SNHLY, CDR2 FYNNEI. With 5 bases removed from V and 6 bases from J, the gap between germline ends came to 19 bases. The CDR3 is 16 amino acids.

This chain uses TRBV3-1 (or the pseudogene TRBV3-2) with TRBJ1-6; 9 nucleotides match TRBD1. Trimming took 1 base from V and 7 from J; bases not matched to a gene: 8. Per the germline V gene, CDR1 is LGHDT and CDR2 is YNNKEL (reference sequence). CDR3 length: 17 amino acids. The CDR3, as DNA: TGTGCCAGCAGCCAAGGGTCGGGACAGGGAAGAAATTCACCCCTCCACTTT. This encodes CASSQGSGQGRNSPLHF.